Shown below are 6 T cell receptor beta chains from a single sample sequenced in a study of identical twins. TCRdb independently ran MiXCR on the 5' RACE reads; one entry per CDR3 protein. The repertoire includes about 340,000 distinct CDR3 sequences, around an eighth of them detected once, and approximately 7.6% sits in the top ten. This sample also belongs to another study, concerning yellow fever vaccine responses in identical twins.

The sample comprised CD8+ T cells sorted from blood. The receptors originated from a woman between 18 and 29 years old in good health.

This clonotype occurred a few times. CDR3 bases: TGTGCCACCAGCAGAGATCCTTTGGACACCCTGAAAGAAGCTTTCTTT. It specifies CATSRDPLDTLKEAFF. This rearrangement joins TRBV15 to TRBJ1-1; tentative D call: TRBD1 (5 bases). Germline lookup yields CDR1 LNHNV and CDR2 YYDKDF (reference sequence). The V end was cut by 0 bases, the J end by 8 bases, with 19 bases between. This CDR3 comprises 16 residues.

The genes are TRBV4-1 and TRBJ2-4, with 7 bases fitting TRBD1. The CDR3 covers 17 residues. The germline gives CDR1 MGHRA, CDR2 YSYEKL. V lost 0 bases and J lost 6; bases outside the gene matches: 11. The CDR3 DNA is TGCGCCAGCAGCCAAGACCCCCGACAGGGCGAGGGAAACATTCAGTACTTC. Its translation is CASSQDPRQGEGNIQYF.

The sample holds many counts of this clonotype. V gene TRBV6-4 combines with J gene TRBJ2-1; possibly TRBD1 for D (6 bases). CDR3 length: 13 residues. Germline V gene data show CDR1 as MRHNA and CDR2 as SNTAGT. V lost 8 bases, J lost 8 bases, and 16 bases lay in between. CDR3: CASGVDSQHEQFF. DNA of the CDR3: TGTGCCAGCGGGGTGGACAGTCAGCATGAGCAGTTCTTC.

This clonotype was observed a handful of times. This chain joins TRBV24-1 and TRBJ2-1; 12 bases match TRBD2. The CDR3 has 15 amino acids. Per germline, CDR1 KGHDR and CDR2 SFDVKD. V shed 2 bases, J shed 15 bases, and the junction held 10 bases outside the gene matches. Here the CDR3 DNA reads TGTGCCACCAGTGATTCCCGACTAGCGGGAGTCCCCAGGTTCTTC. It codes for CATSDSRLAGVPRFF.

This clonotype was seen more than once but under ten times. V usage is TRBV10-1 and J usage is TRBJ2-2; D not resolved. CDR1 is WNHNN and CDR2 is SYGVQD in the germline V gene (reference sequence). The CDR3 loop spans 15 amino acids. Between the trimmed V and J ends, which lost 0 bases and 1 base, there was a span of 6 bases. The DNA of the CDR3 is TGCGCCAGCAGTGAGTCTCAGATGAACACCGGGGAGCTGTTTTTT. Protein product: CASSESQMNTGELFF.

This sequence joins TRBV3-1 and TRBJ2-5; TRBD1 or TRBD2 may be the D gene (5 bases each). V shed 0 bases and J shed 6 bases, with 14 bases lying between them. Germline V CDR1 and CDR2: LGHDT, YNNKEL (reference sequence). There are 15 residues in the CDR3. The CDR3 spells CASSQDPAGSQTQYF. The CDR3 DNA follows: TGTGCCAGCAGCCAAGATCCGGCAGGGAGCCAGACCCAGTACTTC.